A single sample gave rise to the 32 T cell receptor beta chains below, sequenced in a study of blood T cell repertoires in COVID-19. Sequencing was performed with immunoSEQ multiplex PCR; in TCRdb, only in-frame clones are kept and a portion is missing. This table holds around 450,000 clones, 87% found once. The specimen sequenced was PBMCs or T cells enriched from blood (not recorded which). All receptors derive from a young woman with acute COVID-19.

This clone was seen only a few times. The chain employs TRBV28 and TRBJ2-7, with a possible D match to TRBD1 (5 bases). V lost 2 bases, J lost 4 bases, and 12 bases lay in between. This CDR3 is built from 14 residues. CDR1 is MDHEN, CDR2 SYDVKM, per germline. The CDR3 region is CASSLEGVGYEQYF. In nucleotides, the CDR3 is TGTGCCAGCAGTTTAGAAGGGGTGGGGTACGAGCAGTACTTC.

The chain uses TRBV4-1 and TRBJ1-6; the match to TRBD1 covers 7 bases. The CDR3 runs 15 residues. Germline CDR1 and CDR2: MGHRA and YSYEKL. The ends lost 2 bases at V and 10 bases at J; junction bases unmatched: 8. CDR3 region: CASSQSDRVGSPLHF. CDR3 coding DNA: TGCGCCAGCAGCCAAAGCGACAGGGTTGGATCACCCCTCCACTTT.

CDR3 in amino acids: CASSLPDSPLHF. As DNA, the CDR3 is TGTGCCAGCAGTTTGCCGGATTCACCCCTCCACTTT. The chain carries TRBV28 and TRBJ1-6; D is ambiguous. The CDR3 runs to 12 residues. The germline V gene encodes CDR1 MDHEN and CDR2 SYDVKM. V was clipped by 3 bases and J by 8 bases, with 5 bases between them.

In nucleotides, the CDR3 is TGTGCCAGCAGCTTAATTCCTACTAGCGGGCAGTACAATGAGCAGTTCTTC. Translating it yields CASSLIPTSGQYNEQFF. The rearrangement uses TRBV13 and TRBJ2-1; 9 positions match TRBD2. V was clipped by 2 bases and J by 4 bases; unmatched bases: 9. Germline-derived CDR1 and CDR2 are PRHDT and FYEKMQ (reference sequence). This CDR3 is built from 17 residues.

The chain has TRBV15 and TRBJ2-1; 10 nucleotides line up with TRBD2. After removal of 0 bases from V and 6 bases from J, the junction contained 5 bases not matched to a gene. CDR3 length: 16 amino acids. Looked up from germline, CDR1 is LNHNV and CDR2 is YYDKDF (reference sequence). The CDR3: CATSRDGVAGGNEQFF. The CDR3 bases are TGTGCCACCAGCAGAGATGGGGTAGCGGGAGGCAATGAGCAGTTCTTC.

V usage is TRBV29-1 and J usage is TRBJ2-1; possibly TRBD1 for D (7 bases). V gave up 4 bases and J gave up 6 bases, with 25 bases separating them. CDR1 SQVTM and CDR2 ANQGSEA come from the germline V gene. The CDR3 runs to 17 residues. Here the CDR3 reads CSVGSPVWQGGGNEQFF. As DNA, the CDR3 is TGCAGCGTTGGGTCACCCGTTTGGCAGGGGGGTGGCAATGAGCAGTTCTTC.

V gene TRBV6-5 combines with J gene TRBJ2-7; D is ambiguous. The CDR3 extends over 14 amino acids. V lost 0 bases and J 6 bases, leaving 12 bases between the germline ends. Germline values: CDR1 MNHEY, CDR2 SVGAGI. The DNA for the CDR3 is TGTGCCAGCAGTTACTCGATTGGCCCCCTCGAGCAGTACTTC. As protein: CASSYSIGPLEQYF.

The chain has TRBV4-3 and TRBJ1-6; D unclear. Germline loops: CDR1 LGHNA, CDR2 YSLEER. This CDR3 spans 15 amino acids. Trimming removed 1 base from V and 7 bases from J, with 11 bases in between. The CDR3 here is CASSQGAAQNSPLHF. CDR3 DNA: TGCGCCAGCAGCCAAGGGGCAGCCCAAAATTCACCCCTCCACTTT.

CDR3 amino acids: CRADEQFF. For the CDR3, the DNA is TGCAGAGCCGATGAGCAGTTCTTC. The rearrangement links TRBV20-1 to TRBJ2-1, with no clear D. Germline CDR1 reads DFQATT; CDR2 reads SNEGSKA (reference sequence). The CDR3 has 8 residues.

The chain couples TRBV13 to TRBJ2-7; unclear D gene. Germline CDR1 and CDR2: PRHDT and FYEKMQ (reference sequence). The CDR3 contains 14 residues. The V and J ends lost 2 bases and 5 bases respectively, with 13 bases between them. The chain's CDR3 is CASSLKSAMDEQYF. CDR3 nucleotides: TGTGCCAGCAGCTTAAAGTCTGCTATGGACGAGCAGTACTTC.

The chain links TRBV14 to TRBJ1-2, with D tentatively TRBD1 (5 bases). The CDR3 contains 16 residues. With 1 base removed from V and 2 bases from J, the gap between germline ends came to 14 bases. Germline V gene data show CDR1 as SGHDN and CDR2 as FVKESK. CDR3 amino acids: CASSQAVRGGNYGYTF. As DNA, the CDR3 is TGTGCCAGCAGCCAAGCCGTACGGGGGGGAAACTATGGCTACACCTTC.

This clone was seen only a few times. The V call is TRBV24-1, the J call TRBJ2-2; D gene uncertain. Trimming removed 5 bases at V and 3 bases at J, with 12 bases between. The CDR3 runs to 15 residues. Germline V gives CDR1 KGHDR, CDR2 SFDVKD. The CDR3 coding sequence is TGTGCCACCAGTGCTCCGCCGCTAGACACCGGGGAGCTGTTTTTT. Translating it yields CATSAPPLDTGELFF.

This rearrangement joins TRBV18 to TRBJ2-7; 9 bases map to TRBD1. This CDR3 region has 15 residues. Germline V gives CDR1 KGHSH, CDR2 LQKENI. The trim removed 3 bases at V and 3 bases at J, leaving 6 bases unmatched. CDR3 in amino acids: CASSPDDRGGYEQYF. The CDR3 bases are TGTGCCAGCTCACCGGACGACAGGGGGGGCTACGAGCAGTACTTC.

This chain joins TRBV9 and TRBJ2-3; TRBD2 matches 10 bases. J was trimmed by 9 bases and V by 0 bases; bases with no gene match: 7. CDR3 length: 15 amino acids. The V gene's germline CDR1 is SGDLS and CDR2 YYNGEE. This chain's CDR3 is CASSVAGTSVTTQYF. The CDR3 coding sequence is TGTGCCAGCAGCGTAGCTGGGACTAGCGTTACGACGCAGTATTTT.

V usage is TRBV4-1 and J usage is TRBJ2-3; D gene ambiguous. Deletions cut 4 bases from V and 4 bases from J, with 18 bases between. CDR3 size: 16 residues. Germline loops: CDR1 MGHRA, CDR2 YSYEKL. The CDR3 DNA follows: TGCGCCAGCAGCCTTGAGCTCTTTAGAGACTCAGATACGCAGTATTTT. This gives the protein CASSLELFRDSDTQYF.

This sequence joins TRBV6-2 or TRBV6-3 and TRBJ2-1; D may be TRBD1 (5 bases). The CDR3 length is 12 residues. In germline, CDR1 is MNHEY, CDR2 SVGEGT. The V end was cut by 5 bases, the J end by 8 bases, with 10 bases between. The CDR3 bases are TGTGCCAGCAGTCCCAGGGCTTATGAGCAGTTCTTC. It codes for CASSPRAYEQFF.

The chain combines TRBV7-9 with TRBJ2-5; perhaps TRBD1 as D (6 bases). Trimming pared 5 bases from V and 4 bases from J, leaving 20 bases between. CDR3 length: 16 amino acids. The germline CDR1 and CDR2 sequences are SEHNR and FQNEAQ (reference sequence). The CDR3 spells CASSHPRTESSETQYF. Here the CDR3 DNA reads TGTGCCAGCAGCCACCCTAGGACAGAAAGTTCAGAGACCCAGTACTTC. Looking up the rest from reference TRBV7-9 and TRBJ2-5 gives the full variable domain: DTGVSQNPRHKITKRGQNVTFRCDPISEHNRLYWYRQTLGQGPEFLTYFQNEAQLEKSRLLSDRFSAERPKGSFSTLEIQRTEQGDSAMYLCASSHPRTESSETQYFGPGTRLLVL.

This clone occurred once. The CDR3 DNA sequence: TGTGCCAGCAGTGTGAGTACGCAGTATTTT. It yields the protein CASSVSTQYF. The chain has TRBV2 and TRBJ2-3; D unclear. V lost 4 bases to trimming and J lost 8 bases, with 4 bases between them. The CDR3 is 10 residues long. Germline V lookup: CDR1 SNHLY, CDR2 FYNNEI.

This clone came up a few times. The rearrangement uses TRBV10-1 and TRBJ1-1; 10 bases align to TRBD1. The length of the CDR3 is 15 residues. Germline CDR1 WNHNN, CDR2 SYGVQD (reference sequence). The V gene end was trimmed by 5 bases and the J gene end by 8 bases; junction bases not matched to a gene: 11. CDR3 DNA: TGCGCCAGCAGTAAGGGGACAGGGGAGTTGTTCGAAGCTTTCTTT. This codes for CASSKGTGELFEAFF.

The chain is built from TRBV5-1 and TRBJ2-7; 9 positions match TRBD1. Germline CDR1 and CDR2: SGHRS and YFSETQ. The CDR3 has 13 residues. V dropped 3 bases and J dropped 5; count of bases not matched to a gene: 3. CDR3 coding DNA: TGCGCCAGCAGCTGGGGACAGGGCAACGAGCAGTACTTC. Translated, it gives CASSWGQGNEQYF.

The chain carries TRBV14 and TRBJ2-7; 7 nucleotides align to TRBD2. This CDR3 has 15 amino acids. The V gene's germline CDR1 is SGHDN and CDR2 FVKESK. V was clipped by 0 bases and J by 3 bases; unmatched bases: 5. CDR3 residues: CASSQEGGSFYEQYF. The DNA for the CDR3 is TGTGCCAGCAGCCAAGAAGGCGGGAGTTTCTACGAGCAGTACTTC. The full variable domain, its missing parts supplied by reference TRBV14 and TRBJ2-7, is EAGVTQFPSHSVIEKGQTVTLRCDPISGHDNLYWYRRVMGKEIKFLLHFVKESKQDESGMPNNRFLAERTGGTYSTLKVQPAELEDSGVYFCASSQEGGSFYEQYFGPGTRLTVT.

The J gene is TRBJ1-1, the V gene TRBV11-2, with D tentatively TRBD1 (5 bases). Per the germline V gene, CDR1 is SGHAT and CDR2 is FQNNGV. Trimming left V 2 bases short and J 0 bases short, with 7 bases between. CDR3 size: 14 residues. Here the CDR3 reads CASSLKGMNTEAFF. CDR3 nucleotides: TGTGCCAGCAGCTTAAAGGGGATGAACACTGAAGCTTTCTTT.

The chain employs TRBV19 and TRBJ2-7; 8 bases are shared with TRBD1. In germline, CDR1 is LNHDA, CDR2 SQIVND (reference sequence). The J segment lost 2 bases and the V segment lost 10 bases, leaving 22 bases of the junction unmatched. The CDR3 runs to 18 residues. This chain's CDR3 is CATGEGTGRAGAPYEQYF. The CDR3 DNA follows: TGTGCCACCGGCGAGGGGACAGGACGGGCAGGGGCCCCCTACGAGCAGTACTTC. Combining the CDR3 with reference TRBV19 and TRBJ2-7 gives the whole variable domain DGGITQSPKYLFRKEGQNVTLSCEQNLNHDAMYWYRQDPGQGLRLIYYSQIVNDFQKGDIAEGYSVSREKKESFPLTVTSAQKNPTAFYLCATGEGTGRAGAPYEQYFGPGTRLTVT.

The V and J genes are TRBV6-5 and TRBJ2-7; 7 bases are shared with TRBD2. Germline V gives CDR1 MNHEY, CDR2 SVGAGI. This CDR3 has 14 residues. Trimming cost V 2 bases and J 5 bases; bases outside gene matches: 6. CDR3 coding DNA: TGTGCCAGCAGTTACGGGAGGGGAGCCCACGAGCAGTACTTC. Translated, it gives CASSYGRGAHEQYF.

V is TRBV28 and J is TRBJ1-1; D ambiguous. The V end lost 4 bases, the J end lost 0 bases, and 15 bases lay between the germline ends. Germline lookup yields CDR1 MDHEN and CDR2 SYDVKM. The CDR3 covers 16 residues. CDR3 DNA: TGTGCCAGCAGTTCGGGAGCCAGCCCCCTGAACACTGAAGCTTTCTTT. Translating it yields CASSSGASPLNTEAFF.

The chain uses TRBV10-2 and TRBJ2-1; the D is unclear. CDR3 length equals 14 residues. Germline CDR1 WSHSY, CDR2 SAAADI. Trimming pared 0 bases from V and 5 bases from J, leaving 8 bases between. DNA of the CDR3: TGCGCCAGCAGTGAGTCTTTACATAACAATGAGCAGTTCTTC. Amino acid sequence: CASSESLHNNEQFF.

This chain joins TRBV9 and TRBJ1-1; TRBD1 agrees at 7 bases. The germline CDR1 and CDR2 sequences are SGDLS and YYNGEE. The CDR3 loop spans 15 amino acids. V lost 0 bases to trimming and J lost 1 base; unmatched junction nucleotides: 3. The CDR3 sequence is CASSVEDRPNTEAFF. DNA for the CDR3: TGTGCCAGCAGCGTAGAGGACAGGCCGAACACTGAAGCTTTCTTT.

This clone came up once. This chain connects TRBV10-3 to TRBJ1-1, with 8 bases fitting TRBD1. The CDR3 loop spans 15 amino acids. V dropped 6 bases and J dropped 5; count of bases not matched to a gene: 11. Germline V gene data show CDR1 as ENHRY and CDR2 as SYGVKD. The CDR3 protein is CAISGTGSLGTEAFF. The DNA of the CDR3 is TGTGCCATCAGCGGGACAGGCAGCCTTGGGACTGAAGCTTTCTTT.

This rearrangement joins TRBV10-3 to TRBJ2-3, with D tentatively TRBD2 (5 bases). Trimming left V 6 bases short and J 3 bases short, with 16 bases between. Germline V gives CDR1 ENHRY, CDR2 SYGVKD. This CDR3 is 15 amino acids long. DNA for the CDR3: TGTGCCATCAGCCTTCTTAGGGAGTCGACAGATACGCAGTATTTT. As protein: CAISLLRESTDTQYF.

The CDR3 nucleotides read TGCGCCAGCAGCCAAGCAACCCCGGGACAGAAATTGTACTTC. It specifies CASSQATPGQKLYF. This chain uses TRBV4-1 with TRBJ2-7, with TRBD1 matching 7 bases. Trimming took 1 base from V and 12 from J; bases not matched to a gene: 12. Germline loops: CDR1 MGHRA, CDR2 YSYEKL. This CDR3 has 14 residues.

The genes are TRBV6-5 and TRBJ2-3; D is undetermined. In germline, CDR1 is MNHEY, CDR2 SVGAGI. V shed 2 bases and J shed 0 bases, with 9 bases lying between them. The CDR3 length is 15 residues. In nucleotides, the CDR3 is TGTGCCAGCAGTTACCGCGGAATGAGCACAGATACGCAGTATTTT. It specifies CASSYRGMSTDTQYF.

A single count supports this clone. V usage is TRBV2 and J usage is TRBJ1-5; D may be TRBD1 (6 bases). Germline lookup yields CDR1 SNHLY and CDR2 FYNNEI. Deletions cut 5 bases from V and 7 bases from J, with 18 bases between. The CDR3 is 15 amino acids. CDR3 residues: CASSRDKGNGQPQHF. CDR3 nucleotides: TGTGCCAGCAGTAGGGACAAGGGCAATGGGCAGCCCCAGCATTTT.